A single sample gave rise to the 6 T cell receptor beta chains below, sequenced in a study of T-cell memory formation after mild COVID-19 (dated by TCRdb to the early 2020s). Receptor amplification or capture employed 5' RACE. The sample was run on an Illumina NovaSeq 6000. TCRdb trimmed public reads at Q25 via fastp, called clones via MiXCR and kept in-frame beta chains. All rows with the same CDR3 protein become a single entry with the most common DNA and genes. This sample gives around 310,000 distinct CDR3 sequences in total; roughly 19% of them show up just once. Of the sample, roughly a fifth falls within the top ten clones. The sequencing sample was made of PBMCs or a T cell subset sorted from them (not recorded which). The receptors derive from a man between 18 and 35 years old who had mild COVID-19 (a few samples of this study predate the infection). The sample titles of this study are shuffled in the database, so cell type and time point are left out; the donor was told from shared clones.

This rearrangement joins TRBV5-1 to TRBJ1-1; D remains ambiguous. Germline V gene lookup returns CDR1 SGHRS and CDR2 YFSETQ. This CDR3 is built from 18 residues. V was cut by 4 bases and J by 0 bases, with 22 bases left in between. CDR3 nucleotides: TGCGCCAGCAGCCCCGGGCTTACAGTTCTACACATGAACACTGAAGCTTTCTTT. Translated, it gives CASSPGLTVLHMNTEAFF.

This clonotype was observed a handful of times. This rearrangement joins TRBV27 to TRBJ1-2; a weak D match, TRBD1 (6 bases). Germline CDR1 is MNHEY and CDR2 is SMNVEV (reference sequence). Trimming removed 6 bases at V and 8 bases at J, with 13 bases between. The CDR3 has 12 amino acids. The CDR3 is CASRNRESGYTF. In nucleotides, the CDR3 is TGTGCCAGCAGGAACAGGGAGTCGGGCTACACCTTC.

This clonotype was detected many times. V usage is TRBV6-5 and J usage is TRBJ2-2; D not resolved. The CDR3 sequence is 11 residues long. Germline V gene data show CDR1 as MNHEY and CDR2 as SVGAGI. The ends were cut back, 5 bases at V and 7 bases at J, with 5 bases in the middle. The CDR3, as DNA: TGTGCCAGCAGTCAGAGCGGGGAGCTGTTTTTT. Translated: CASSQSGELFF.

The rearrangement joins TRBV7-2 to TRBJ2-1; 10 nucleotides match TRBD2. The V and J ends lost 5 bases and 6 bases, in that order; junction bases with no gene match: 10. Per the germline V gene, CDR1 is SGHTA and CDR2 is FQGNSA. The CDR3 has 16 residues. The CDR3 region has the DNA TGTGCCAGCAGCAGAACCGGGACTAGCGCGGTCAATGAGCAGTTCTTC. Its protein is CASSRTGTSAVNEQFF.

This rearrangement joins TRBV27 to TRBJ2-5, with D maybe TRBD1 (6 bases). CDR1 and CDR2 (germline): MNHEY, SMNVEV (reference sequence). CDR3 length equals 17 residues. V dropped 7 bases and J dropped 2 bases, with 23 bases sitting between them. CDR3: CASTRRGTPRFQETQYF. The CDR3 region has the DNA TGTGCCAGCACTCGGAGAGGGACACCCAGATTTCAAGAGACCCAGTACTTC.

This chain uses TRBV4-3 with TRBJ2-3; D may match TRBD1 or TRBD2 (6 bases each). Germline CDR1 LGHNA, CDR2 YSLEER. This CDR3 has 18 residues. V was trimmed by 0 bases and J by 5 bases, leaving 21 bases between them. CDR3 amino acids: CASSQDEGQRGLGDTQYF. The CDR3 DNA is TGCGCCAGCAGCCAAGATGAGGGACAAAGGGGACTTGGAGATACGCAGTATTTT.